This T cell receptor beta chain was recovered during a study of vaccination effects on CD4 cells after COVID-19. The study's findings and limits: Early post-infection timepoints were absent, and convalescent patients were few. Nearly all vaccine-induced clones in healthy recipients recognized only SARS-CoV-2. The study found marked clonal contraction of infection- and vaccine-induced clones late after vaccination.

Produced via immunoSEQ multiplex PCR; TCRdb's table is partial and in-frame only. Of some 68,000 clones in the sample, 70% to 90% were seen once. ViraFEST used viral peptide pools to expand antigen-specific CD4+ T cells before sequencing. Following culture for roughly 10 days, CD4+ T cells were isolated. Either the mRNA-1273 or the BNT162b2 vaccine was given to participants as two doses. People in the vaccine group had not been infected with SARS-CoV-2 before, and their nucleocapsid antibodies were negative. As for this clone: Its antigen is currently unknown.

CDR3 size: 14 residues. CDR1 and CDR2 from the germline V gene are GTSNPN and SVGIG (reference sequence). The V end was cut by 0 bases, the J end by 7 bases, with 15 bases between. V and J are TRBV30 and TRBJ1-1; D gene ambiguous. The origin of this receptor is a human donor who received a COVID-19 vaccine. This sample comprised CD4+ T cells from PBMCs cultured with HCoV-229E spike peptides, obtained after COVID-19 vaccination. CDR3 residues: CAWSVNSVLNEAFF. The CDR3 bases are TGTGCCTGGAGTGTAAACTCGGTCCTTAATGAAGCTTTCTTT.